This TCR beta chain was identified in a study of glioma-infiltrating T cells after dendritic cell vaccination. Study overall: Treatment, given 2003 to 2012, was autologous tumor lysate-pulsed dendritic cell vaccination. Patients received three intradermal dendritic cell vaccine injections at biweekly intervals.

Up to about 2 ug genomic DNA was used for TCRB CDR3 amplification. TCRdb's table, derived via immunoSEQ multiplex PCR, lists solely in-frame clones and lacks some. The data hold approximately 85,000 clones, with less than 85% observed a single time. Remarks on this clone: What it binds is not known.

General observations from the study: Survival was not directly related to TCR clonality in these patients.

Trimming cost V 0 bases and J 0 bases, with 13 bases left between them. CDR1 is SGHKS, CDR2 YYEKEE, per germline (reference sequence). CDR3 size: 16 residues. Time point reported: after dendritic cell vaccination, including at tumor progression/relapse. This clonotype was sampled from a human donor with glioblastoma. This specimen was blood, taken after dendritic cell vaccination. This chain joins TRBV5-5 and TRBJ2-7, with D uncertain. CDR3 protein: CASSLVLASSSYEQYF. In nucleotides, the CDR3 is TGTGCCAGCAGCTTGGTATTAGCCTCGAGCTCCTACGAGCAGTACTTC. The complete variable domain, with remaining parts taken from reference TRBV5-5 and TRBJ2-7, reads DAGVTQSPTHLIKTRGQQVTLRCSPISGHKSVSWYQQVLGQGPQFIFQYYEKEERGRGNFPDRFSARQFPNYSSELNVNALLLGDSALYLCASSLVLASSSYEQYFGPGTRLTVT.